The 10 T cell receptor beta chains given below trace back to one sample, sequenced in a study of glioma-infiltrating T cells. Using RNA template, CDR3s of TCR alpha and beta were amplified with iRepertoire arm-PCR. TCRdb reanalysed the multiplex PCR reads using MiXCR and keeps one entry per CDR3 protein. The sample carries about 380,000 distinct CDR3 sequences, roughly two fifths recorded once. Sequenced sample: glioma tissue, nonneoplastic brain tissue, or PBMCs (not recorded which). The receptor source for this set is a human donor with low-grade glioma or glioblastoma, undergoing nonglioma brain surgery, or in good health (not recorded which).

This clonotype appeared many times. The chain recombines TRBV27 with TRBJ2-5; possibly TRBD1 or TRBD2 for D (5 bases each). V lost 5 bases, J lost 9 bases, and 19 bases lay in between. The germline V gene encodes CDR1 MNHEY and CDR2 SMNVEV (reference sequence). The CDR3 consists of 14 residues. The CDR3 coding sequence is TGTGCCAGCAGTGAAAGAGGGTCCCGAGGGGCCCAGTACTTC. Translation gives CASSERGSRGAQYF.

A remark on this clonotype: This CDR3 is missing its conserved last phenylalanine or tryptophan, likely due to a read error. This CDR3 reads CASSLAGEVGYTL. The CDR3, as DNA: TGTGCCAGCAGCTTAGCTGGGGAGGTTGGCTACACCCTC. This chain connects TRBV7-9 to TRBJ1-2; D is uncertain. The germline gives CDR1 SEHNR, CDR2 FQNEAQ (reference sequence). This CDR3 is 13 amino acids long. Deletions cut 0 bases from V and 7 bases from J, with 9 bases between.

The table lists this clonotype with many counts. J is TRBJ1-5 and V is TRBV6-2 or TRBV6-3, with D maybe TRBD1 (5 bases). Germline loops: CDR1 MNHEY, CDR2 SVGEGT. V lost 6 bases, J lost 4 bases, and 19 bases lay in between. The CDR3 sequence is 16 residues long. The DNA of the CDR3 is TGTGCCAGCAGAAAACTTGAGGACATCGCGAATCAGCCCCAGCATTTT. Its translation: CASRKLEDIANQPQHF.

This clonotype came up a few times. The chain joins TRBV20-1 to TRBJ2-1, with TRBD2 matching over 10 bases. With V trimmed by 0 bases and J by 6 bases, 11 bases remained unmatched. Looked up from germline, CDR1 is DFQATT and CDR2 is SNEGSKA (reference sequence). CDR3 length: 17 amino acids. The CDR3 DNA sequence: TGCAGTGCTAGAGACCCCATCGGAAGACTAGCGGGCAATGAGCAGTTCTTC. Its protein product is CSARDPIGRLAGNEQFF.

This clonotype has only a few counts. This chain uses TRBV11-1 with TRBJ2-2; D is perhaps TRBD1 (6 bases). The CDR3 spans 17 residues. CDR1 SGHAT and CDR2 FQDESV come from the germline V gene (reference sequence). Trimming shortened V by 5 bases and J by 4 bases, and 20 bases separated the two germline ends. In DNA, the CDR3 is TGTGCCAGCAGCCATCCCCGGACAGCCCGGGGCACCGGGGAGCTGTTTTTT. This sequence encodes CASSHPRTARGTGELFF.

This clonotype has only a few counts. The chain employs TRBV20-1 and TRBJ2-2; perhaps TRBD2 as D (6 bases). CDR1 is DFQATT and CDR2 is SNEGSKA in the germline V gene (reference sequence). V was pared by 6 bases and J by 5 bases, with 19 bases between. The CDR3 consists of 15 residues. CDR3 sequence: CSATQRARRTGELFF. The CDR3 region has the DNA TGCAGTGCAACCCAGCGGGCGCGTAGAACCGGGGAGCTGTTTTTT.

The chain carries TRBV4-3 and TRBJ2-7; no definite D call. Germline CDR1 is LGHNA and CDR2 is YSLEER. The CDR3 spans 15 residues. V shed 3 bases and J shed 0 bases, with 12 bases lying between them. The CDR3 sequence: CASSQDLLSSYEQYF. In nucleotides, the CDR3 is TGCGCCAGCAGCCAGGATCTATTAAGCTCCTACGAGCAGTACTTC.

The genes are TRBV4-1 and TRBJ1-6; D is possibly TRBD1 (5 bases). Deletions cut 1 base from V and 7 bases from J, with 8 bases between. From germline, CDR1 is MGHRA and CDR2 YSYEKL. The length of the CDR3 is 14 residues. CDR3 protein: CASSQGQFNSPLHF. The CDR3, as DNA: TGCGCCAGCAGCCAAGGACAGTTCAATTCACCCCTCCACTTT.

This clonotype has only a few counts. This could be a read error, since a much larger clone is one nucleotide away. The chain has TRBV6-1 and TRBJ2-1, with D unresolved. Germline V gives CDR1 MNHNS, CDR2 SASEGT. The CDR3 runs to 11 residues. The CDR3 DNA reads as TGTGCCAGCAGTGAAATCTATGAGCAGCTCTTC. Translating gives CASSEIYEQLF.

This chain uses TRBV20-1 with TRBJ2-1; unclear D gene. The V end was cut by 5 bases, the J end by 11 bases, with 10 bases between. The germline V gene encodes CDR1 DFQATT and CDR2 SNEGSKA (reference sequence). This CDR3 comprises 10 residues. The CDR3 DNA follows: TGCAGTGCTCCGGAAATGAAGCAGTTCTTC. This gives the protein CSAPEMKQFF.